Detailed here is one T cell receptor (beta chain). Different DNA sequences within this sample yield the same CDR3. The sample belongs to a study of cytomegalovirus exposure and HLA in healthy donors. Germline-derived CDR1 and CDR2 are SEHNR and FQNEAQ (reference sequence). V lost 5 bases to trimming and J lost 1 base, with 9 bases between them. CDR3 length equals 13 residues. The PCR made use of 60 Vbeta and 13 Jbeta primers. Sequencing used immunoSEQ multiplex PCR; TCRdb keeps in-frame clones, though not all of them. The profile shows some 140,000 clones, approximately 73% of them singletons. The sample taken for sequencing was PBMCs. This receptor was obtained from a woman aged 35 to 49 in good health and CMV-seronegative. This chain connects TRBV7-9 to TRBJ2-7, with a tentative D call TRBD2 (5 bases). For the CDR3, the DNA is TGTGCCAGCAGCCCCCGGACTTCCTACGAGCAGTACTTC. Protein: CASSPRTSYEQYF.